This is a list of T cell receptor beta chains from one sample in a study of cytomegalovirus exposure and HLA in healthy donors. The table came from immunoSEQ multiplex PCR; TCRdb's copy has only in-frame clones and leaves some out. Of more than 95,000 clones listed, more than 75% are singletons. What was sequenced was PBMCs. The receptor source for this set is a young woman in good health and CMV-seropositive. CDR3s leave out the opening cysteine and the closing phenylalanine or tryptophan. A row's size may be missing; if present it is once, few, many or a size class.

clone_size v_call cdr3_aa
- TRBV28 ASSDWGGYEQY
few TRBV30 AWGRAGGPVRA
- TRBV10-3 AISDVGGSTDTQY
- TRBV5-1 ASRQGARPDTQY
- TRBV27 ASSLRWVGANTEAF
once TRBV5-1 ASSVDSNSPLH
few TRBV28 ASNFAPGRGYEQY
- TRBV2 ASGSGTGYVGELF
- TRBV7-9 ASSKSGTSGSTDTQY
once TRBV11-2 ASSSGLGSYNEQF
- TRBV7-9 ASSSTGTSGHNEQF
once TRBV2 ASSGRQGIPEKLF
- TRBV7-9 ASSSEVAYGYT
- TRBV5-5 ASSLVGGSNEKLF
- TRBV4-1 ASSQDGGEVF
once TRBV5-1 ASSLLGGAYNEQF
- TRBV10-3 AISDRSNTEAF
- TRBV5-4 ASSSEQGAITEAF
few TRBV19 ASSRGLAGEQY
- TRBV10-1 ASSAIQGVYNEQF
- TRBV27 ASSSPFRGEKLF
- TRBV6-1 ASVISGSIGYT
- TRBV5-4 ASSPGGGQGYT
- TRBV2 ASSERVSGGTQY
- TRBV19 ASTRTGPLVFGYT
- TRBV6-1 ASSEVEAINYGYT
- TRBV15 ATSRGRYEQY
- TRBV27 ASSLYQYDEKLF